The clone carrying this T cell receptor (beta chain) appeared a single time. Antigen specificity is unknown. The data were obtained in a study of cytomegalovirus exposure and HLA in healthy donors. General study points: Analyses of presence/absence relied on an assumption of roughly uniform sequencing depth across donors.

Germline V lookup: CDR1 MDHEN, CDR2 SYDVKM. The CDR3 length is 14 residues. V was cut by 8 bases and J by 1 base, with 14 bases left in between. In the PCR, 60 Vbeta and 13 Jbeta primers were used. Sequencing used immunoSEQ multiplex PCR; TCRdb keeps in-frame clones, though not all of them. The sample contains about 150,000 clones, over 70% of which appear only once. The receptor comes from a man younger than 45 in good health and CMV-seronegative. Sequenced input: PBMCs. This rearrangement joins TRBV28 to TRBJ1-1; D perhaps matches TRBD1 (5 bases). The CDR3 reads CASRPGRENTEAFF. CDR3 DNA sequence: TGTGCCAGCCGCCCGGGGCGGGAGAACACTGAAGCTTTCTTT.